The 10 T cell receptor beta chains presented below share a single source sample, sequenced in a study of blood T cell repertoires in COVID-19 (dated by TCRdb to 2018 to 2021). Receptors were amplified or captured by the immunoSEQ multiplex PCR assay. This is the immuneACCESS table as TCRdb keeps it, with only in-frame sequences that have V and J called. A part of the clones is gone; compared with another copy, unresolved V genes explain less than half, and the rest is unexplained. This sample is represented by roughly 410,000 clones; around 89% of them were singletons. About 1.6% of the sample comes from the top ten. The sample consisted of peripheral blood. The receptors stem from a woman between 40 and 50 years old with COVID-19, enrolled during active disease.

This rearrangement joins TRBV23-1 to TRBJ1-4; 10 bases fit TRBD1. TRBV23-1 is recorded as an ORF, its role being uncertain. Unmatched junction bases numbered 3, after V lost 2 bases and J lost 6 bases. The CDR3 has 15 residues. The chain's CDR3 is CASSQGTGEDEKLFF. As DNA, the CDR3 is TGCGCCAGCAGTCAAGGGACAGGGGAAGATGAAAAACTGTTTTTT.

This clone was observed once. This rearrangement joins TRBV28 to TRBJ1-2; 7 bases line up with TRBD1. V lost 6 bases to trimming and J lost 8 bases; unmatched junction nucleotides: 18. The CDR3 sequence is 16 residues long. CDR1 is MDHEN, CDR2 SYDVKM, per germline. The CDR3 region is CASRIQGGHTGLGYTF. CDR3 nucleotides: TGTGCCAGCAGGATCCAGGGGGGACACACGGGATTGGGCTACACCTTC.

The rearrangement uses TRBV5-6 and TRBJ2-5; 15 nucleotides line up with TRBD2. Germline CDR1 reads SGHDT; CDR2 reads YYEEEE. With 0 bases clipped from V and 5 bases from J, the junction kept 5 bases outside the gene matches. The CDR3 is 17 amino acids. The CDR3 bases are TGTGCCAGCAGCTTGGTGGGGACTAGCGGGAGGATTGAGACCCAGTACTTC. This codes for CASSLVGTSGRIETQYF.

Only one count was recorded for this clone. Mismatch with germline at one junction end may stem from a read error. This sequence joins TRBV5-5 and TRBJ1-5; a possible D gene is TRBD1 (5 bases). The CDR3 runs 13 residues. The germline V gene has CDR1 SGHKS and CDR2 YYEKEE (reference sequence). The CDR3, as DNA: TGTGCCAGCAGCTTGCCGGGGGATCAGCTCCAGCATTTT. Residues: CASSLPGDQLQHF.

This chain links TRBV7-2 with TRBJ1-1; D uncertain. Germline V gene data show CDR1 as SGHTA and CDR2 as FQGNSA. The ends were cut back, 1 base at V and 5 bases at J, with 8 bases in the middle. This CDR3 comprises 13 residues. This CDR3 is CASSLGGMTEAFF. The CDR3 DNA follows: TGTGCCAGCAGCTTAGGAGGGATGACTGAAGCTTTCTTT.

The chain recombines TRBV28 with TRBJ2-1, with D tentatively TRBD1 (5 bases). Looked up from germline, CDR1 is MDHEN and CDR2 is SYDVKM. V lost 3 bases to trimming and J lost 4 bases, with 28 bases between them. The CDR3 length is 20 residues. CDR3 residues: CASSFTRTNFRVWGYNEQFF. In DNA form, the CDR3 reads TGTGCCAGCAGTTTCACCAGGACAAACTTCCGAGTCTGGGGATACAATGAGCAGTTCTTC.

V gene TRBV11-2 combines with J gene TRBJ1-5; D is possibly TRBD1 (5 bases). CDR1 is SGHAT, CDR2 FQNNGV, per germline. CDR3 length: 15 residues. The germline V and J ends were trimmed by 0 bases and 5 bases, with 11 bases remaining between them. The CDR3 loop is CASSLDLTGYQPQHF. CDR3 nucleotides: TGTGCCAGCAGCTTAGATCTCACAGGTTATCAGCCCCAGCATTTT.

The chain couples TRBV5-1 to TRBJ2-7; 9 bases are shared with TRBD2. The J segment lost 3 bases and the V segment lost 0 bases, leaving 4 bases of the junction unmatched. From germline, CDR1 is SGHRS and CDR2 YFSETQ. The CDR3 length is 15 residues. CDR3 sequence reads: CASSLAGSGSYEQYF. DNA of the CDR3: TGCGCCAGCAGCTTGGCTGGTAGCGGGAGCTACGAGCAGTACTTC.

The table lists this clone with a count of one. The chain carries TRBV6-5 and TRBJ1-1, with a tentative D call TRBD1 (6 bases). V shed 10 bases and J shed 11 bases, with 17 bases lying between them. CDR3 length: 11 amino acids. Per the germline V gene, CDR1 is MNHEY and CDR2 is SVGAGI. DNA for the CDR3: TGTGCCACAGGGGATGCTGGATGGGCTTTCTTT. This encodes CATGDAGWAFF.

The chain combines TRBV11-2 with TRBJ2-5; D perhaps matches TRBD1 (6 bases). The ends were cut back, 5 bases at V and 5 bases at J, with 15 bases in the middle. Germline CDR1 is SGHAT and CDR2 is FQNNGV. The CDR3 runs to 14 residues. The DNA for the CDR3 is TGTGCCAGCAGCCCCACAGGGACCCTGGAGACCCAGTACTTC. This codes for CASSPTGTLETQYF.